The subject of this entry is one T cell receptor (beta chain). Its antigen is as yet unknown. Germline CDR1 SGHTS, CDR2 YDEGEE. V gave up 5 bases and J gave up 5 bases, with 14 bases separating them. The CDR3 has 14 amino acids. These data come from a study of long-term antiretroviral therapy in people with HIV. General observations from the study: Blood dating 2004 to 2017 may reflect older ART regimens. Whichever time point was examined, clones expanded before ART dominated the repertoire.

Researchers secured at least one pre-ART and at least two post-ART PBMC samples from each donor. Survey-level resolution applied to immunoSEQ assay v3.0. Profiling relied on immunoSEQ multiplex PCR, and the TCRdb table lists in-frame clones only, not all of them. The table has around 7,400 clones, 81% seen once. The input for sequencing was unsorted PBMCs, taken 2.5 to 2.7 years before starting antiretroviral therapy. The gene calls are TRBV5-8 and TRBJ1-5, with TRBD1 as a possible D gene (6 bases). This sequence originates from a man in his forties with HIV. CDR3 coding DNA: TGTGCCAGCAGTGCCGGACAGAGGCATCAGCCCCAGCATTTT. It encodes CASSAGQRHQPQHF.